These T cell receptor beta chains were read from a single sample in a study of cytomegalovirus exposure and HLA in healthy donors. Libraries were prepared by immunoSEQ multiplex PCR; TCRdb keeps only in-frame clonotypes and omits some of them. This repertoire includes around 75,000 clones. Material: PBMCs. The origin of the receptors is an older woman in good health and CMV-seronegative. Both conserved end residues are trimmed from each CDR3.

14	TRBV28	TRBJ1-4	ASTESRGATNEKLF
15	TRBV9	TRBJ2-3	ASNEALAGSSTDTQY
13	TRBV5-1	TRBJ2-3	ASSLGGGNTDTQY
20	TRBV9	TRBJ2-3	ASSAPIGTANTGRDPWDTQY
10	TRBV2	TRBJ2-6	ARSTGANVLT
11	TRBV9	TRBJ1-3	ASRQTGGNTIY
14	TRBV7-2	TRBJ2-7	ASSDLGLAGQYEQY
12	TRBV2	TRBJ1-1	ASRADRSNTEAF
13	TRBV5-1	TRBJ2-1	ASSSEGGSYNEQF
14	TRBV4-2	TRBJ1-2	ASSQPPGQGFYGYT
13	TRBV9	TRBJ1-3	ASSPQGAAGNTIY
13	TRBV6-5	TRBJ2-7	ASRYSGTIRDEQY
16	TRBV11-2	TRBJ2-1	ASSTPTQRGSSYNEQF
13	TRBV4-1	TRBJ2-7	ASSSVRWAQSEQY
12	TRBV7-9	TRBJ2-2	ASGGQGETGELF
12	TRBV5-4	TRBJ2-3	AFRGGLSTDTQY
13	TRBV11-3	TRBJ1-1	ASSFTSGGHTEAF
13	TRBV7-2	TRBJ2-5	ASTPLTRILGTQY
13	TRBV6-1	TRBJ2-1	ASSDSAIAYNEQF
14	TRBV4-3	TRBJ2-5	ASSQEEGQGRQTQY
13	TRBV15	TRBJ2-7	ATSRGGAREGEQY
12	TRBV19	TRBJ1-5	ASSITGEYQPQH
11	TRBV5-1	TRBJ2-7	ASGGTGGLVQY
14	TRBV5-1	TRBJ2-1	ASSFGLAGPYNEQF
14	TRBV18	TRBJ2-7	ASSHPPGGVPYEQY
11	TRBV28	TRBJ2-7	ASSPWTSYEQY
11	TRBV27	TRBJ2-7	ASSLSGPYEQY
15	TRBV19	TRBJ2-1	ASSPPPLAGGYNEQF
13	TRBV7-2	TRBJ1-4	ASSDGQVFARKLF
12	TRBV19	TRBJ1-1	ASSIEDSYTEAF
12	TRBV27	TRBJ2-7	ASSLAGVPYEQY
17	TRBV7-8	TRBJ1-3	ASSLGDTRGWGSGNTIY
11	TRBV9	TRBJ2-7	ASSDLRGYEQY
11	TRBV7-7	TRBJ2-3	ASSLGTGNTQY
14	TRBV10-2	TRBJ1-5	ASSDETGGPNQPQH
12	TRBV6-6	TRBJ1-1	ASSRQGADTEAF
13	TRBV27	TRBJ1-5	ASRGTGGPNQPQH
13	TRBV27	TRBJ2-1	ASSLGEGPYNEQF
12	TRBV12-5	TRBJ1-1	ASGPGGLNTEAF
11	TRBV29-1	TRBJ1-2	SVGAPQGYGYT